One and the same sample provided the 5 T cell receptor beta chains below, sequenced in a study of blood T cell repertoires in COVID-19 (dated by TCRdb to between 2020 and 2021). The receptor library was made with the immunoSEQ multiplex PCR assay. The clones in this table, taken by TCRdb from immuneACCESS, are in-frame only. Not every clone is retained; where verified, under half of the shortfall comes from an unresolved V gene, and the cause of the rest is unknown. Counted in this sample were about 350,000 clones; about 90% of them appeared once. The ten biggest clones cover approximately 1% of the sample. Sequenced sample: PBMCs or T cells enriched from blood (not recorded which). These receptors came from a woman aged 25 to 39 who had been exposed to COVID-19.

The J gene is TRBJ1-6, the V gene TRBV18, with D maybe TRBD1 (5 bases). The V gene's germline CDR1 is KGHSH and CDR2 LQKENI. Trimming removed 3 bases from V and 6 bases from J, with 21 bases in between. There are 18 residues in the CDR3. The DNA for the CDR3 is TGTGCCAGCTCACCTCTCGATAAGGGGAATGTGGCTAATTCACCCCTCCACTTT. The encoded protein is CASSPLDKGNVANSPLHF.

The gene calls are TRBV2 and TRBJ1-2; a weak D match, TRBD1 (6 bases). From germline, CDR1 is SNHLY and CDR2 FYNNEI. The CDR3 length is 13 residues. Trimming shortened V by 6 bases and J by 3 bases, and 11 bases separated the two germline ends. For the CDR3, the DNA is TGTGCCAGCAGCCCAGGGGTGGACTATGGCTACACCTTC. This gives the protein CASSPGVDYGYTF.

This chain's CDR3 is CASSSRGAGNTIYF. The CDR3 bases are TGTGCCAGCAGCTCCAGGGGAGCTGGAAACACCATATATTTT. This chain joins TRBV7-8 and TRBJ1-3; perhaps TRBD1 as D (6 bases). Germline values: CDR1 SGHVS, CDR2 FQNEAQ. CDR3 length: 14 amino acids. V dropped 4 bases and J dropped 2 bases, with 9 bases sitting between them.

The CDR3 sequence: CASSVGTGIWNEQFF. CDR3 in DNA: TGTGCCAGCAGCGTAGGGACAGGGATTTGGAATGAGCAGTTCTTC. The V gene is TRBV9, the J gene TRBJ2-1, with 8 nucleotides matching TRBD1. Germline trimming cut 0 bases from V and 7 bases from J; bases unmatched to any gene: 6. CDR3 length: 15 residues. Germline CDR1 reads SGDLS; CDR2 reads YYNGEE. Looking up the rest from reference TRBV9 and TRBJ2-1 gives the full variable domain: DSGVTQTPKHLITATGQRVTLRCSPRSGDLSVYWYQQSLDQGLQFLIQYYNGEERAKGNILERFSAQQFPDLHSELNLSSLELGDSALYFCASSVGTGIWNEQFFGPGTRLTVL.

The table lists this clone with many counts. The chain employs TRBV7-3 and TRBJ2-1, with 13 bases that match TRBD2. This CDR3 is built from 16 residues. Germline values: CDR1 SGHTA, CDR2 FQGTGA. Trimming cost V 6 bases and J 9 bases; bases outside gene matches: 11. The CDR3 protein is CASSPDGTSGNREQFF. For the CDR3, the DNA is TGTGCCAGCAGTCCGGACGGGACTAGCGGGAATCGTGAGCAGTTCTTC.